The 9 T cell receptor beta chains reported below all come from one sample, sequenced in a study of cytomegalovirus exposure and HLA in healthy donors. Use of 60 Vbeta and 13 Jbeta primers characterized the PCR. Clones were read by immunoSEQ multiplex PCR, and TCRdb kept only the in-frame ones, dropping some. This sample's table has roughly 220,000 clones. Sequencing was performed on PBMCs. The source of these receptors is a girl between 2 and 10 years old in good health and CMV-seropositive.

The rearrangement joins TRBV11-2 to TRBJ2-5, with D perhaps TRBD2 (6 bases). The CDR3 totals 13 residues. Per the germline V gene, CDR1 is SGHAT and CDR2 is FQNNGV. With 0 bases removed from V and 7 bases from J, the gap between germline ends came to 9 bases. DNA of the CDR3: TGTGCCAGCAGCTTAGACAGGGAGGCGACCCAGTACTTC. Residues: CASSLDREATQYF.

V gene TRBV2 combines with J gene TRBJ2-1; 9 positions match TRBD1. V gave up 6 bases and J gave up 3 bases; unmatched junction bases: 6. The CDR3 is 15 amino acids. Germline V gene data show CDR1 as SNHLY and CDR2 as FYNNEI. CDR3 in amino acids: CASRPDRGNYNEQFF. The CDR3 nucleotides read TGTGCCAGCAGGCCCGACAGGGGGAACTACAATGAGCAGTTCTTC.

The J gene is TRBJ1-4, the V gene TRBV7-9; D remains ambiguous. This CDR3 spans 14 amino acids. Germline V gives CDR1 SEHNR, CDR2 FQNEAQ (reference sequence). Trimming stripped 4 bases from V and 5 bases from J, with 11 bases between. CDR3 loop: CASSSPWENEKLFF. CDR3 DNA: TGTGCCAGCAGCTCCCCCTGGGAGAATGAAAAACTGTTTTTT.

The V and J genes are TRBV29-1 and TRBJ2-7; a possible D gene is TRBD1 (5 bases). CDR1 SQVTM and CDR2 ANQGSEA come from the germline V gene. V was pared by 2 bases and J by 1 base, with 6 bases between. The CDR3 is 12 amino acids. The CDR3 sequence: CSVEQGSYEQYF. DNA of the CDR3: TGCAGCGTTGAACAGGGTTCCTACGAGCAGTACTTC.

J is TRBJ2-2 and V is TRBV28, with a tentative D call TRBD2 (5 bases). Trimming stripped 7 bases from V and 1 base from J, with 25 bases between. Looked up from germline, CDR1 is MDHEN and CDR2 is SYDVKM. The CDR3 is made up of 19 amino acids. This CDR3 is CASTLSLGLKLVNTGELFF. The CDR3 DNA is TGTGCCAGCACCCTATCATTAGGCCTTAAACTAGTGAACACCGGGGAGCTGTTTTTT.

The chain joins TRBV7-2 to TRBJ1-4; D call uncertain. The germline V gene encodes CDR1 SGHTA and CDR2 FQGNSA. Trimming removed 1 base from V and 8 bases from J, with 8 bases in between. The CDR3 is 13 residues long. CDR3 loop: CASSLGGGEKLFF. CDR3 coding DNA: TGTGCCAGCAGCTTAGGAGGTGGGGAAAAACTGTTTTTT.

J is TRBJ1-2 and V is TRBV6-5, with D possibly being TRBD1 (6 bases). V lost 5 bases, J lost 6 bases, and 13 bases lay in between. The CDR3 has 13 amino acids. The germline CDR1 and CDR2 sequences are MNHEY and SVGAGI. The CDR3, as DNA: TGTGCCAGCAGTGAAGCGGGACAAGATGGCTACACCTTC. Translating gives CASSEAGQDGYTF.

The V call is TRBV20-1, the J call TRBJ2-7; D unclear. This CDR3 region has 8 residues. The V end lost 8 bases, the J end lost 10 bases, and 9 bases lay between the germline ends. In germline, CDR1 is DFQATT, CDR2 SNEGSKA (reference sequence). The CDR3 DNA sequence: TGCAGTTACTCCATCCAGTACTTC. This gives the protein CSYSIQYF.

The chain is built from TRBV11-2 and TRBJ2-3, with 8 positions matching TRBD2. The germline gives CDR1 SGHAT, CDR2 FQNNGV. Trimming cost V 3 bases and J 8 bases; bases outside gene matches: 10. CDR3 size: 15 residues. CDR3 nucleotide sequence: TGTGCCAGCAGCTTGGGACTAGAAGCGGAGCTTACGCAGTATTTT. It codes for CASSLGLEAELTQYF. Combining the CDR3 with reference TRBV11-2 and TRBJ2-3 gives the whole variable domain EAGVAQSPRYKIIEKRQSVAFWCNPISGHATLYWYQQILGQGPKLLIQFQNNGVVDDSQLPKDRFSAERLKGVDSTLKIQPAKLEDSAVYLCASSLGLEAELTQYFGPGTRLTVL.